This T cell receptor (beta chain) was sequenced during a study of T cell repertoires in cytomegalovirus infection (dated by TCRdb to 2018 to 2020). In terms of the full investigation: Alongside well-studied HLA-B-restricted epitopes, the peptide stimulations were aimed at recently identified HLA-C-restricted CMV epitopes, whose presentation resists viral immunomodulation. The HLA type of each donor mattered for the analysis, because public TCR beta signatures pointed to carriage of CMV infection along with the matching HLA type.

Trimming takes 4 bases from V and 5 bases from J, and the germline ends sit 11 bases apart. Measured from the cysteine to the phenylalanine, the CDR3 is 14 residues long. Kept here is only the CDR3 DNA, which spans 42 bases and is read in frame from base 1. CDR1 and CDR2 (KGHDR, SFDVKD) derive from the germline V gene. Sequencing used an Illumina HiSeq 1500. TCRdb reworked the public reads: Q25 trimming with fastp, MiXCR clone assembly, productive beta chains retained. Rows are combined by CDR3 protein, so each entry shows the most common genes and DNA. For this sample the table gives more than 85,000 distinct CDR3 sequences, of which under 30% were detected only once. The ten largest clones add up to about 81% of the sample. A few counts support this clonotype. The antigen this receptor binds is unknown. Nothing much larger sits one base from this clone, and base qualities are not available. The sample's treatment or condition, from its label and the paper: in vitro stimulation with specific CMV peptide epitopes to enrich CMV-specific T cells.

Study-level results and caveats: In both this cohort and an independent roughly 350-donor cohort, the cumulative frequency of public TCR beta family members distinguished carriers of CMV infection plus the relevant HLA type. The ex vivo response was dominated by HLA-C-restricted CMV-specific TCR beta clonotypes, and the single most frequent clonotype in two of eight donors was supplied by these HLA-C-restricted clonotypes.

This clonotype was sampled from a human donor in good health (CMV status not recorded). Some clones in this sample may be carry-over from other donors' samples. Material: CD8+ T cells from cultured PBMCs, obtained from culture after CMV antigen stimulation. The chain is made from TRBV24-1 and TRBJ1-5; matching of 5 bases hints at TRBD1 as the D gene. The CDR3 protein: CATSDWDSDQPQHF. The nucleotide sequence is TGTGCCACCAGTGACTGGGACTCTGATCAGCCCCAGCATTTT.